A selection of T cell receptor beta chains follows, all from one sample in a study of metastatic and nonmetastatic thyroid tumors. TCRdb reanalyzed the PCR reads via MiXCR. The sample yields nearly 25,000 clones, 13% seen once. The sequenced material came from blood. These receptors all stem from a female donor with papillary thyroid cancer or a benign thyroid nodule (not recorded which). Some clones in this sample may be carry-over from other donors' samples. CDR3s include the opening cysteine and the closing phenylalanine or tryptophan. D genes are given only for firm matches. Size is stated for part of the rows, as once, few or many counts, or as a class when the clone is expanded.

CASRGREATDTQYF,TGTGCCAGCAGGGGGCGGGAGGCCACAGATACGCAGTATTTT,TRBV2,many,TRBD2,TRBJ2-3
CSARLGTGMRSTDTQYF,TGCAGTGCTAGACTAGGGACAGGGATGCGAAGCACAGATACGCAGTATTTT,TRBV20-1,many,TRBD1,TRBJ2-3
CASSKQGDNEQFF,TGTGCCAGCAGCAAACAGGGTGACAATGAGCAGTTCTTC,TRBV6-1,NA,NA,TRBJ2-1
CASSWGSYSNQPQHF,TGTGCCAGCAGTTGGGGGTCTTATAGCAATCAGCCCCAGCATTTT,TRBV28,many,NA,TRBJ1-5
CASSSGQGAMNEQYF,TGTGCCAGCTCCTCCGGGCAGGGGGCTATGAACGAGCAGTACTTC,TRBV18,many,TRBD1,TRBJ2-7
CATSDPTGYGYTF,TGTGCCACCAGTGATCCGACAGGCTATGGCTACACCTTC,TRBV24-1,many,NA,TRBJ1-2
CASSSQAGSGYEQFF,TGTGCCAGCAGTTCTCAAGCGGGCTCGGGGTATGAGCAGTTCTTC,TRBV27,many,NA,TRBJ2-1
CASSAGSAGVAYNEQFF,TGTGCCAGCAGTGCCGGTAGTGCGGGCGTAGCCTACAATGAGCAGTTCTTC,TRBV6-1,many,NA,TRBJ2-1
CASSPGSFSYNEQFF,TGCGCCAGCAGCCCCGGGTCCTTCTCCTACAATGAGCAGTTCTTC,TRBV5-1,many,NA,TRBJ2-1
CASSTGPTTYEQYF,TGTGCCAGCAGTACGGGCCCTACTACCTACGAGCAGTACTTC,TRBV27,medium-sized,NA,TRBJ2-7
CASSPRGESEKLFF,TGTGCCAGCAGCCCCCGAGGGGAAAGTGAAAAACTGTTTTTT,TRBV9,many,NA,TRBJ1-4
CASSLNPSNNEQFF,TGTGCCAGCAGCCTAAACCCATCCAACAATGAGCAGTTCTTC,TRBV11-2,many,NA,TRBJ2-1
CASSLEGQNDEQYF,TGTGCCAGCAGTTTGGAGGGACAGAACGACGAGCAGTACTTC,TRBV28,few,NA,TRBJ2-7
CASSLEGSSTPNTDTQYF,TGTGCCAGCAGCTTGGAGGGCAGCAGCACCCCTAACACAGATACGCAGTATTTT,TRBV5-6,NA,NA,TRBJ2-3
CASSPIEAGILSGNTIYF,TGCGCCAGCAGCCCTATAGAGGCAGGGATTCTCTCTGGAAACACCATATATTTT,TRBV4-1,NA,NA,TRBJ1-3
CASSSLPSGSSHTQYF,TGTGCCAGCAGCTCCCTTCCTAGCGGGAGTTCACATACGCAGTATTTT,TRBV11-2,many,TRBD2,TRBJ2-3
CASSYTGHRYEQYF,TGTGCCAGCAGCTATACCGGGCACCGCTACGAGCAGTACTTC,TRBV7-2,many,NA,TRBJ2-7
CASSESPRTNSPLHF,TGCGCCAGCAGTGAGTCGCCCAGGACCAATTCACCCCTCCACTTT,TRBV10-1,few,NA,TRBJ1-6
CSARGDGIYEQYF,TGCAGTGCTAGGGGCGACGGAATCTACGAGCAGTACTTC,TRBV20-1,many,NA,TRBJ2-7
CSAPLAGDSYEQYF,TGCAGTGCTCCCTTAGCGGGAGACTCCTACGAGCAGTACTTC,TRBV20-1,NA,TRBD2,TRBJ2-7
CASSFTGTLRDEQYF,TGTGCCAGCAGCTTTACCGGGACATTGAGAGACGAGCAGTACTTC,TRBV11-2,NA,NA,TRBJ2-7
CASSVTGTGSPSGQYF,TGCGCCAGCAGCGTAACCGGGACAGGGTCCCCGTCCGGGCAGTACTTC,TRBV5-1,many,TRBD1,TRBJ2-7
CASSGAFSGELFF,TGTGCCAGCAGCGGGGCATTTTCCGGGGAGCTGTTTTTT,TRBV9,many,NA,TRBJ2-2
CASSQPDRYTIYF,TGTGCCAGCAGCCAACCGGACAGATACACCATATATTTT,TRBV14,many,NA,TRBJ1-3
CASSFSRGGPGELFF,TGTGCCAGCAGTTTTAGTCGAGGTGGTCCCGGGGAGCTGTTTTTT,TRBV28,many,NA,TRBJ2-2
CASSATGGYTGELFF,TGTGCCAGCAGTGCGACAGGGGGGTATACCGGGGAGCTGTTTTTT,TRBV28,many,TRBD1,TRBJ2-2
CASSLRGTSGSSYNEQFF,TGCGCCAGCAGCTTACGGGGAACTAGCGGGAGCTCCTACAATGAGCAGTTCTTC,TRBV5-1,many,TRBD2,TRBJ2-1
CASSTREETQYF,TGTGCCAGCAGTACCCGTGAGGAGACCCAGTACTTC,TRBV28,many,NA,TRBJ2-5
CASSLTLAGGSSEQFF,TGCGCCAGCAGCCTAACACTAGCGGGAGGGTCCAGTGAGCAGTTCTTC,TRBV5-1,once,TRBD2,TRBJ2-1
CASSLLSGQGTGDTQYF,TGTGCCAGCAGTTTACTATCAGGGCAGGGGACGGGGGATACGCAGTATTTT,TRBV28,many,NA,TRBJ2-3
CATSRQGYTEAFF,TGTGCCACCAGTCGACAGGGCTACACTGAAGCTTTCTTT,TRBV24-1,NA,TRBD1,TRBJ1-1
CASSLAGGPSTDTQYF,TGTGCCAGTAGCCTAGCGGGAGGGCCCAGCACAGATACGCAGTATTTT,TRBV19,many,TRBD2,TRBJ2-3
CASSQYLPEAAYNEQFF,TGTGCCAGCAGCCAATACCTCCCAGAAGCGGCTTACAATGAGCAGTTCTTC,TRBV3-2,many,NA,TRBJ2-1
CASSATQPEKLFF,TGCGCCAGCAGCGCGACCCAGCCCGAAAAACTGTTTTTT,TRBV5-1,many,NA,TRBJ1-4
CSVRGTGARNEQFF,TGCAGCGTAAGGGGGACAGGGGCGCGCAATGAGCAGTTCTTC,TRBV29-1,many,TRBD1,TRBJ2-1
CASSQEPGASSGELFF,TGCGCCAGCAGCCAAGAGCCGGGGGCCAGCTCCGGGGAGCTGTTTTTT,TRBV4-1,NA,NA,TRBJ2-2
CASARSLSAHNEQFF,TGCGCCAGCGCACGGTCTCTCAGCGCCCACAATGAGCAGTTCTTC,TRBV5-1,many,NA,TRBJ2-1
CASTLRDGEAFF,TGTGCCAGCACTCTGCGGGACGGTGAAGCTTTCTTT,TRBV6-1,NA,NA,TRBJ1-1
CASSPPLRGRRDEQFF,TGTGCCAGCTCACCACCTTTGCGGGGGCGCCGGGATGAGCAGTTCTTC,TRBV18,many,NA,TRBJ2-1
CASSESIGSFYNEQFF,TGCGCCAGCAGTGAGTCTATTGGGAGTTTCTACAATGAGCAGTTCTTC,TRBV10-1,many,NA,TRBJ2-1
CANQGRGGTGELFF,TGTGCCAACCAGGGTCGGGGAGGCACCGGGGAGCTGTTTTTT,TRBV2,NA,NA,TRBJ2-2
CASSEALRVGDTQYF,TGTGCCAGTAGTGAGGCCCTTCGAGTAGGAGATACGCAGTATTTT,TRBV19,many,NA,TRBJ2-3
CASKAGQGTSYEQYF,TGTGCCAGCAAAGCCGGACAGGGTACCTCCTACGAGCAGTACTTC,TRBV6-1,medium-sized,TRBD1,TRBJ2-7
CAIKDSFSYEQYF,TGTGCCATCAAGGACAGCTTCTCCTACGAGCAGTACTTC,TRBV10-3,many,NA,TRBJ2-7
CASSDSVGGRNEQFF,TGTGCCAGCAGTGACTCTGTGGGAGGAAGAAATGAGCAGTTCTTC,TRBV6-4,few,NA,TRBJ2-1
CSPRLQETQYF,TGCAGTCCTCGACTCCAAGAGACCCAGTACTTC,TRBV20-1,many,NA,TRBJ2-5
CAISESSDFDGYTF,TGTGCCATCAGTGAGTCGTCGGACTTTGATGGCTACACCTTC,TRBV10-3,many,NA,TRBJ1-2
CAWSVLGSEAFF,TGTGCCTGGAGTGTACTAGGTTCTGAAGCTTTCTTT,TRBV30,medium-sized,NA,TRBJ1-1